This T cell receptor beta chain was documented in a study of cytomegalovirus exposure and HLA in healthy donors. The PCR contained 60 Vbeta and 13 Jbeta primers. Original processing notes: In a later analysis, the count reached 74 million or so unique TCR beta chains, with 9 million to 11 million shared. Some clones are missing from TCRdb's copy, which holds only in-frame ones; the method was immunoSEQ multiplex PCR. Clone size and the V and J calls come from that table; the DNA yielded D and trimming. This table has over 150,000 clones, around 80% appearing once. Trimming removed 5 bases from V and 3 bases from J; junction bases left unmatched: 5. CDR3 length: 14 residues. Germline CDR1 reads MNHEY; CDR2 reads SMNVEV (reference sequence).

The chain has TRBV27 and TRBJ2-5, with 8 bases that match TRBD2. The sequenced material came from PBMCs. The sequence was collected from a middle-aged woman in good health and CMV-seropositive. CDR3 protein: CASSDRAGEETQYF. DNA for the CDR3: TGTGCCAGCAGTGATAGAGCGGGAGAAGAGACCCAGTACTTC.